This entry concerns a single T cell receptor beta chain. The antigen remains unidentified. This specimen belongs to a study of T cells in Graves' hyperthyroidism and ophthalmopathy. Study-wide results and caveats: Researchers report that a 13 V-J model separated ophthalmopathy from stable hyperthyroidism. Most clonotypes expanded in the thyroid (above 0.001) were also present in blood.

Clinical symptoms, serum thyroxine, TRAb, thyroid ultrasound and orbital computed tomography established diagnosis. Germline-derived CDR1 and CDR2 are KGHDR and SFDVKD. This CDR3 spans 15 amino acids. Between the trimmed V and J ends, which lost 9 bases and 1 base, there was a span of 14 bases. It was RNA transcripts that yielded the amplified TCR beta CDR3 regions. A first-round RT-PCR of the TCR CDR3 used the HTBI primer set. One entry per CDR3 protein, called by TCRdb with MiXCR from the multiplex PCR reads. This sample yields hundreds of thousands of distinct CDR3 sequences, of which about 15% are seen a single time; 3.5% to 4.5% belongs to the top ten.

The receptor comes from a woman between 40 and 50 years old with Graves' ophthalmopathy. V is TRBV24-1 and J is TRBJ2-2; no clear D. Sequenced material: blood. The CDR3 DNA reads TGTGCCACCGCCTTGATATTCCAGAACACCGGGGAGCTGTTTTTT. Its translation: CATALIFQNTGELFF.